The text below deals with one T cell receptor (beta chain). This entry belongs to a study of T cell responses to AZD1222 COVID-19 vaccine. Study context: Pooling covered second doses at about 4 or about 12 weeks.

Assay used: immunoSEQ multiplex PCR; TCRdb lists only in-frame clones, some missing. The sample includes 150,000 or so clones, 85% to 95% of them seen just once. CDR1 and CDR2 (germline): GTSNPN, SVGIG (reference sequence). The ends were cut back, 0 bases at V and 5 bases at J, with 11 bases in the middle. The CDR3 covers 14 residues. This TCR derives from an adult in good health. The chain has TRBV30 and TRBJ1-5; unclear D gene. The specimen comprised peripheral blood, sampled on day 0 of AZD1222 vaccination. The CDR3 sequence is CAWSVTKIDQPQHF. CDR3 bases: TGTGCCTGGAGTGTAACGAAAATCGATCAGCCCCAGCATTTT.